The 18 T cell receptor beta chains below were found in one sample sequenced in a study of blood T cell repertoires in COVID-19. Here immunoSEQ multiplex PCR was the method, and the copy in TCRdb shows in-frame clones only, minus some. The table includes 95,000 to 130,000 clones, 75% to 90% detected once. Specimen: peripheral blood. All receptors derive from a man aged 25-45 years with acute or convalescent COVID-19.

This sequence joins TRBV29-1 and TRBJ2-2, with D perhaps matching TRBD2 (6 bases). Trimming took 0 bases from V and 3 from J, leaving 11 bases between them. Germline V gene sequence: CDR1 SQVTM, CDR2 ANQGSEA. The CDR3 is 15 residues long. This chain's CDR3 is CSVEEGGMYTGELFF. DNA for the CDR3: TGCAGCGTTGAAGAGGGAGGAATGTACACCGGGGAGCTGTTTTTT.

This clone was detected only once. The rearrangement joins TRBV4-2 to TRBJ2-1, with 7 bases that match TRBD2. This CDR3 contains 15 residues. Germline-derived CDR1 and CDR2 are LGHNA and YNFKEQ. V trimming: 3 bases; J trimming: 3 bases; junction bases outside the gene matches: 5. DNA of the CDR3: TGTGCCAGCAGCCAGCTGGGGGAGGGCTACAATGAGCAGTTCTTC. It encodes CASSQLGEGYNEQFF.

The genes are TRBV7-9 and TRBJ1-6, with TRBD1 as a possible D gene (6 bases). CDR1 and CDR2 from the germline V gene are SEHNR and FQNEAQ (reference sequence). V dropped 7 bases and J dropped 7 bases, with 17 bases sitting between them. The CDR3 is 15 amino acids. The CDR3 bases are TGTGCCAGCACCAGAACGGGACAAGAGAATTCACCCCTCCACTTT. Translating gives CASTRTGQENSPLHF.

V usage is TRBV5-4 and J usage is TRBJ1-1; 7 nucleotides line up with TRBD1. Trimming at V came to 4 bases and at J to 0 bases, leaving 3 bases not matched to a gene. This CDR3 is 14 amino acids long. CDR1 and CDR2 (germline): SGHNT, YYREEE (reference sequence). As DNA, the CDR3 is TGTGCCAGCAGCACGGGACAGTTGAACACTGAAGCTTTCTTT. It yields the protein CASSTGQLNTEAFF.

The chain has TRBV24-1 and TRBJ2-1, with TRBD2 identical over 15 bases. Germline V gene sequence: CDR1 KGHDR, CDR2 SFDVKD. CDR3 size: 16 residues. J gave up 9 bases and V 3 bases, and 5 bases lay outside the gene matches. The CDR3 reads CATSDAGLAGGSEQFF. As DNA, the CDR3 is TGTGCCACCAGTGATGCCGGACTAGCGGGAGGGTCTGAGCAGTTCTTC.

The rearrangement links TRBV4-2 to TRBJ2-3, with a tentative D call TRBD1 (6 bases). Trimming stripped 4 bases from V and 4 bases from J, with 15 bases between. The V gene's germline CDR1 is LGHNA and CDR2 YNFKEQ. The CDR3 loop spans 15 amino acids. The chain's CDR3 is CASSPQGKESDTQYF. CDR3 nucleotide sequence: TGTGCCAGCAGCCCACAGGGAAAAGAGTCAGATACGCAGTATTTT.

The count of this clone is one. This chain links TRBV30 with TRBJ2-5, with TRBD1 as a possible D gene (5 bases). The V gene lost 3 bases and the J gene lost 5 bases, with 10 bases spanning the gap. The CDR3 has 12 residues. Germline lookup yields CDR1 GTSNPN and CDR2 SVGIG (reference sequence). The CDR3 reads CAWRPRDETQYF. Here the CDR3 DNA reads TGTGCCTGGAGGCCCAGGGATGAGACCCAGTACTTC.

This clone was counted only a few times. The rearrangement links TRBV4-1 to TRBJ1-2; D is possibly TRBD1 (6 bases). The V end was cut by 5 bases, the J end by 7 bases, with 20 bases between. The CDR3 has 15 amino acids. The germline V gene has CDR1 MGHRA and CDR2 YSYEKL. DNA for the CDR3: TGCGCCAGCAGCTACAAACCAGGGGTATGGCTTGGCTACACCTTC. It encodes CASSYKPGVWLGYTF.

This sequence joins TRBV3-1 (or the pseudogene TRBV3-2) and TRBJ1-5; weak D call: TRBD1 (6 bases). Germline V gene sequence: CDR1 LGHDT, CDR2 YNNKEL (reference sequence). The CDR3 contains 18 residues. The ends were cut back, 0 bases at V and 0 bases at J, with 15 bases in the middle. CDR3 sequence (DNA): TGTGCCAGCAGCCAAGATATTTTTCCAGGGGTTAGCAATCAGCCCCAGCATTTT. This encodes CASSQDIFPGVSNQPQHF.

This clone was recorded a few times. The V call is TRBV11-2, the J call TRBJ2-3, with D possibly matching TRBD2 (6 bases). The CDR3 loop spans 13 amino acids. V was shortened by 1 base and J by 4 bases, with 6 bases between the two germline ends. The germline V gene has CDR1 SGHAT and CDR2 FQNNGV. The CDR3: CASSLAGADTQYF. The CDR3 DNA reads TGTGCCAGCAGCTTAGCGGGAGCAGATACGCAGTATTTT.

This chain connects TRBV29-1 to TRBJ1-2, with D possibly matching TRBD1 (6 bases). The CDR3 loop spans 12 amino acids. Germline CDR1 SQVTM, CDR2 ANQGSEA. Trimming removed 7 bases from V and 8 bases from J, with 17 bases in between. CDR3 nucleotides: TGCAGCGCCCACCTACAGGGAACCGGCTACACCTTC. It is translated as CSAHLQGTGYTF.

The count of this clone is one. The chain joins TRBV2 to TRBJ2-1; weak D call: TRBD2 (6 bases). This CDR3 spans 14 amino acids. The V and J ends lost 3 bases and 9 bases respectively, with 15 bases between them. Germline-derived CDR1 and CDR2 are SNHLY and FYNNEI. In DNA form, the CDR3 reads TGTGCCAGCAGTGAGGCACTAGCCGGTGGTGAGCAGTTCTTC. It codes for CASSEALAGGEQFF.

The J gene is TRBJ2-5, the V gene TRBV30; TRBD1 matches 7 bases. With V trimmed by 5 bases and J by 0 bases, 12 bases remained unmatched. The CDR3 has 16 amino acids. Germline CDR1 is GTSNPN and CDR2 is SVGIG (reference sequence). The DNA of the CDR3 is TGTGCCTGGGACGCCCCCGGGACAGACTACCAAGAGACCCAGTACTTC. Amino acid sequence: CAWDAPGTDYQETQYF.

The rearrangement joins TRBV19 to TRBJ2-2; TRBD1 agrees at 8 bases. The CDR3 consists of 15 residues. The J segment lost 3 bases and the V segment lost 3 bases, leaving 3 bases of the junction unmatched. Germline loops: CDR1 LNHDA, CDR2 SQIVND (reference sequence). CDR3 nucleotides: TGTGCCAGTAGTATTCTGGGACAGGACACCGGGGAGCTGTTTTTT. Protein sequence: CASSILGQDTGELFF.

The chain uses TRBV5-1 and TRBJ1-1; possible D gene TRBD1, 6 bases. Trimming removed 3 bases at V and 1 base at J, with 10 bases between. Germline CDR1 and CDR2: SGHRS and YFSETQ. The CDR3 is 14 amino acids. DNA of the CDR3: TGCGCCAGCAGCTCCACAGGGACGAACACTGAAGCTTTCTTT. It codes for CASSSTGTNTEAFF.

This clone was counted a single time. The chain recombines TRBV5-1 with TRBJ1-1; 8 nucleotides line up with TRBD1. The J segment lost 5 bases and the V segment lost 4 bases, leaving 7 bases of the junction unmatched. Germline CDR1 SGHRS, CDR2 YFSETQ. This CDR3 contains 14 residues. CDR3 nucleotide sequence: TGCGCCAGCAGCACTGGACAGGGCCGAACTGAAGCTTTCTTT. It is translated as CASSTGQGRTEAFF.

V gene TRBV7-3 combines with J gene TRBJ2-3, with TRBD2 matching 7 bases. The junction had 5 bases not matched to a gene; V was cut back by 5 bases and J by 3 bases. The CDR3 extends over 14 amino acids. The V gene's germline CDR1 is SGHTA and CDR2 FQGTGA. CDR3 sequence (DNA): TGTGCCAGCAGCAAAAGCGGGACGACAGATACGCAGTATTTT. Translating gives CASSKSGTTDTQYF.

This chain links TRBV12-3 or TRBV12-4 with TRBJ2-3, with TRBD1 matching over 8 bases. With V trimmed by 6 bases and J by 4 bases, 3 bases remained unmatched. The CDR3 totals 13 residues. The CDR3 DNA sequence: TGTGCCAGCAGCATGACAGGGGCAGATACGCAGTATTTT. Its protein product is CASSMTGADTQYF.